This TCR beta chain was sequenced in a study of response to subunit inactivated influenza vaccine. Germline lookup yields CDR1 MDHEN and CDR2 SYDVKM. This CDR3 comprises 16 residues. V lost 5 bases to trimming and J lost 10 bases; unmatched junction nucleotides: 10. This clonotype has more than one count but fewer than ten. Antigen specificity is unknown. Each CDR3 protein is one row after TCRdb ran MiXCR on the RT-PCR reads. The sample shows roughly 710,000 distinct CDR3 sequences, about 14% of them seen only once. Findings and caveats of the study: Researchers suggested that each seasonal influenza vaccination recruits few new T cells.

The source is a man aged 50-59 years who received an inactivated influenza vaccine. This chain connects TRBV28 to TRBJ1-6; 11 bases match TRBD1. This specimen consisted of PBMCs from blood, obtained 14 to 15 days before vaccination. The CDR3 DNA follows: TGTGCCAGCAGTACCCCCGGGACAGGGGGGGGATCACCCCTCCACTTT. This encodes CASSTPGTGGGSPLHF.